Listed below are T cell receptor beta chains from one sample, sequenced in a study of shared clonotypes between healthy human individuals. Data came from immunoSEQ multiplex PCR; TCRdb stores just in-frame clones and leaves some out. The sample carries 2,500,000 or so clones, 80% to 95% recorded once. The sequenced material came from naive CD4+ T cells from PBMCs. The receptors here all came from a man aged 18 to 29 in good health. Some clones in this sample may be carry-over from other donors' samples. The CDR3 runs from the conserved cysteine through the conserved F or W. Fields, in order: D gene, J gene, clone size, V gene, CDR3 DNA, CDR3 protein. The D gene is left open where the match is weak. Part of the rows lack a size; the others show once, few, many or a class for expanded clones.

>TRBD1|TRBJ2-1|-|TRBV5-8
TGTGCCAGCAGCCGCAATTGGGACAGCAGCTACAATGAGCAGTTCTTC
CASSRNWDSSYNEQFF
>TRBD2|TRBJ2-1|once|TRBV29-1
TGCAGCGTGGGGAGGGTGGGCAATGAGCAGTTCTTC
CSVGRVGNEQFF
>-|TRBJ2-7|-|TRBV2
TGTGCCAGCAGAGTTAGCCTCCACGAGCAGTACTTC
CASRVSLHEQYF
>-|TRBJ2-1|-|TRBV7-9
TGTGCCAGCAGCCTTCCACTAGGTATACGGTTTCTCAATGAGCAGTTCTTC
CASSLPLGIRFLNEQFF
>-|TRBJ1-1|-|TRBV5-1
TGCGCCAGCAGCTTTGGTGGGTCCATGAACACTGAAGCTTTCTTT
CASSFGGSMNTEAFF
>-|TRBJ2-5|-|TRBV29-1
TGCAGTGCACAGGGCCATCAAGAGACCCAGTACTTC
CSAQGHQETQYF
>TRBD2|TRBJ2-5|-|TRBV7-3
TGTGCCAGCAGCTTAACGTCTAGCGGGAGAAAGACCCAGTACTTC
CASSLTSSGRKTQYF
>-|TRBJ2-6|-|TRBV5-1
TGCGCCAGCAGCTTGGGTCGGCTGGGGAGCTCTGGGGCCAACGTCCTGACTTTC
CASSLGRLGSSGANVLTF
>TRBD1|TRBJ1-5|-|TRBV19
TGTGCCAGTAGGCTGACAGGGACGAATCAGCCCCAGCATTTT
CASRLTGTNQPQHF
>TRBD1|TRBJ1-5|-|TRBV19
TGTGCCAGTAGTAAGGGACAGGATCGTCAGCCCCAGCATTTT
CASSKGQDRQPQHF
>TRBD1|TRBJ2-3|-|TRBV2
TGTGCCAGCAGTGACCTGGGACAGGGTGGAGATACGCAGTATTTT
CASSDLGQGGDTQYF
>-|TRBJ2-5|-|TRBV28
TGTGCCAGCAGTTCCGGGACAACCCAAGAGACCCAGTACTTC
CASSSGTTQETQYF
>TRBD1|TRBJ2-2|-|TRBV19
TGTGCCAGCAGAGACAGGGGGCGCGCAACCGGGGAGCTGTTTTTT
CASRDRGRATGELFF
>TRBD1|TRBJ2-7|-|TRBV25-1
TGTGCCAGCGGGACAGATACAGTTACCGAGCAGTACTTC
CASGTDTVTEQYF
>-|TRBJ1-2|-|TRBV19
TGTGCCAGTAGTATAATTGGCCCGGACGGCTACACCTTC
CASSIIGPDGYTF
>-|TRBJ2-1|-|TRBV7-8
TGTGCCAGCAGCCCCGGTCGGGTTAGCAGAAATGAGCAGTTCTTC
CASSPGRVSRNEQFF
>TRBD2|TRBJ2-5|-|TRBV29-1
TGCAGCGTTGCTCAAGGCGGGAGCGGTAGGCAAGAGACCCAGTACTTC
CSVAQGGSGRQETQYF
>-|TRBJ2-6|-|TRBV19
TGTGCCAGTAGTATTAAAGGCAGGAGCTCTGGGGCCAACGTCCTGACTTTC
CASSIKGRSSGANVLTF
>-|TRBJ2-7|-|TRBV7-2
TGTGCCAGCAGCTTAATTGTCGGGACGGGGAAGTACGAGCAGTACTTC
CASSLIVGTGKYEQYF
>-|TRBJ1-4|-|TRBV25-1
TGTGCCAGCAGTGAATACGGTTTGACTGAAAAACTGTTTTTT
CASSEYGLTEKLFF
>TRBD1|TRBJ1-1|-|TRBV6-1
TGTGCCAGCAGCCGGACAGGGGGTGGCACTGAAGCTTTCTTT
CASSRTGGGTEAFF
>-|TRBJ1-5|-|TRBV7-2
TGTGCCAGCAGCGCTCCGGGGGGGGCGCCGGGCAATCAGCCCCAGCATTTT
CASSAPGGAPGNQPQHF
>TRBD1|TRBJ2-7|-|TRBV6-6
TGTGCCAGCAGTTACCCGGGACAGCTATCCTACGAGCAGTACTTC
CASSYPGQLSYEQYF
>-|TRBJ1-4|-|TRBV7-9
TGTGCCAGCAGCTTTAGTGCCCCAACTAATGAAAAACTGTTTTTT
CASSFSAPTNEKLFF
>-|TRBJ2-6|-|TRBV5-1
TGCGCCAGCAGCTTGGAAATGATAATTACGGCTGGGGCCAACGTCCTGACTTTC
CASSLEMIITAGANVLTF
>-|TRBJ1-2|once|TRBV6-1
TGTGCCAGCAGTGTTGGGGTGGGGTATGGCTACACCTTC
CASSVGVGYGYTF
>-|TRBJ2-3|-|TRBV27
TGTGCCAGCAGTTTATGGGCTGCCGGGCGCACAGATACGCAGTATTTT
CASSLWAAGRTDTQYF
>-|TRBJ2-5|-|TRBV27
TGTGCCAGCAGTTTCCCTACGTCGGGTGAGACCCAGTACTTC
CASSFPTSGETQYF
>TRBD1|TRBJ1-1|-|TRBV5-1
TGCGCCAGCAGCTTGCGACAGGGTATCACTGAAGCTTTCTTT
CASSLRQGITEAFF
>-|TRBJ2-7|-|TRBV7-2
TGTGCCAGCAGCTTAATTCTCTACGAGCAGTACTTC
CASSLILYEQYF
>-|TRBJ2-1|-|TRBV7-2
TGTGCCAGCAGCTTACAAGGGTACAATGAGCAGTTCTTC
CASSLQGYNEQFF
>TRBD1|TRBJ2-7|-|TRBV28
TGTGCCAGCAGGGCAGGGGGCGTGTACGAGCAGTACTTC
CASRAGGVYEQYF
>-|TRBJ2-5|-|TRBV9
TGTGCCAGCAGCGTCAGAGGGGGTGGCCGGGAGACCCAGTACTTC
CASSVRGGGRETQYF